This TCR beta chain was sequenced during a study of T cells in Graves' hyperthyroidism and ophthalmopathy. Regarding the study as a whole: Most thyroid clonotypes expanded above 0.001 were also detected in blood.

V shed 4 bases, J shed 4 bases, and the junction held 10 bases outside the gene matches. Germline V lookup: CDR1 DFQATT, CDR2 SNEGSKA (reference sequence). There are 15 residues in the CDR3. What was amplified from RNA transcripts were TCR beta CDR3 regions. HTBI primers were the set used in a first-round RT-PCR of the TCR CDR3. TCRdb re-derived calls from the multiplex PCR reads in MiXCR, one entry per CDR3 protein. Of nearly 600,000 distinct CDR3 sequences detected, 12% to 15% appear once; the ten largest clones hold more than 6%. This clonotype was counted many times. Its antigen is undetermined. The specimen was blood. This TCR was recovered from a woman younger than 35 with Graves' ophthalmopathy. The J gene is TRBJ2-1, the V gene TRBV20-1; TRBD2 agrees at 7 bases. The CDR3 reads CSATPFGRAYNEQFF. CDR3 coding DNA: TGCAGTGCTACCCCCTTTGGGAGGGCTTACAATGAGCAGTTCTTC.